A single sample is the source of the 17 T cell receptor beta chains below, sequenced in a study of cytomegalovirus exposure and HLA in healthy donors. PCR involved 60 Vbeta and 13 Jbeta primers. The repertoire was sequenced with immunoSEQ multiplex PCR; TCRdb's copy has only in-frame clones and lacks some. The sample carries around 140,000 clones, around 78% recorded once. Material for sequencing was PBMCs. All receptors come from a woman in her late teens or twenties in good health and CMV-seronegative.

This rearrangement joins TRBV28 to TRBJ1-5, with unresolved D. V lost 9 bases to trimming and J lost 0 bases, with 6 bases between them. This CDR3 contains 12 residues. Germline CDR1 MDHEN, CDR2 SYDVKM. Here the CDR3 reads CASTDSNQPQHF. DNA for the CDR3: TGTGCCAGTACAGATAGCAATCAGCCCCAGCATTTT.

V usage is TRBV6-5 and J usage is TRBJ1-2, with D uncertain. The CDR3 contains 15 residues. V shed 4 bases and J shed 2 bases, with 14 bases lying between them. Germline V CDR1 and CDR2: MNHEY, SVGAGI. The CDR3 loop reads CASSSPREANYGYTF. As DNA, the CDR3 is TGTGCCAGCAGTTCCCCCCGGGAGGCAAACTATGGCTACACCTTC.

This clone was found a few times. The chain has TRBV4-3 and TRBJ2-3, with 7 bases that match TRBD2. J lost 2 bases, V lost 1 base, and 9 bases had no gene match. CDR1 LGHNA and CDR2 YSLEER come from the germline V gene. The CDR3 has 17 amino acids. DNA of the CDR3: TGCGCCAGCAGCCAAGCGGCCAGCGGGACCCCCACAGATACGCAGTATTTT. It specifies CASSQAASGTPTDTQYF.

The chain uses TRBV29-1 and TRBJ1-1, with 7 bases matching TRBD1. The germline V gene has CDR1 SQVTM and CDR2 ANQGSEA. This CDR3 region has 15 residues. With 4 bases clipped from V and 5 bases from J, the junction kept 13 bases outside the gene matches. Here the CDR3 reads CSVGFWGARGTEAFF. The CDR3 nucleotides are TGCAGCGTTGGTTTTTGGGGGGCCAGGGGGACTGAAGCTTTCTTT.

The chain joins TRBV6-4 to TRBJ2-3; a weak D match, TRBD2 (6 bases). Germline assignment: CDR1 MRHNA and CDR2 SNTAGT. This CDR3 spans 16 amino acids. V lost 2 bases and J lost 2, with 14 bases in between. CDR3 loop: CASSDGGGFNTDTQYF. CDR3 nucleotides: TGTGCCAGCAGTGACGGTGGGGGGTTCAACACAGATACGCAGTATTTT.

The V call is TRBV5-1, the J call TRBJ1-1; D ambiguous. Germline lookup yields CDR1 SGHRS and CDR2 YFSETQ. The germline V and J ends were trimmed by 3 bases and 3 bases, with 15 bases remaining between them. This CDR3 spans 15 amino acids. CDR3: CASSSGGWRDTEAFF. The CDR3 DNA sequence: TGCGCCAGCAGCTCGGGCGGGTGGAGGGACACTGAAGCTTTCTTT.

The gene calls are TRBV27 and TRBJ2-1, with a possible D match to TRBD1 (6 bases). Germline V gene data show CDR1 as MNHEY and CDR2 as SMNVEV (reference sequence). V lost 4 bases and J lost 9, with 13 bases in between. The CDR3 is 13 residues long. CDR3 protein: CASSSAGVGEQFF. The CDR3 nucleotides are TGTGCCAGCAGTTCGGCAGGGGTAGGTGAGCAGTTCTTC.

The rearrangement joins TRBV6-6 to TRBJ1-1; no clear D gene. CDR3 length equals 12 residues. In germline, CDR1 is MNHNY, CDR2 SVGAGI (reference sequence). Trimming shortened V by 6 bases and J by 4 bases, and 9 bases separated the two germline ends. The CDR3 DNA reads as TGTGCCAGCAGGGCGGGTGGCACTGAAGCTTTCTTT. Its translation is CASRAGGTEAFF.

The chain carries TRBV9 and TRBJ2-7; the match to TRBD1 covers 7 bases. The CDR3 extends over 15 amino acids. Per germline, CDR1 SGDLS and CDR2 YYNGEE. Trimming cost V 3 bases and J 2 bases; bases outside gene matches: 8. CDR3 residues: CASSEGTVGAYEQYF. The DNA for the CDR3 is TGTGCCAGCAGCGAGGGGACAGTGGGTGCCTACGAGCAGTACTTC. Drawing the rest from reference TRBV9 and TRBJ2-7, the complete variable domain is DSGVTQTPKHLITATGQRVTLRCSPRSGDLSVYWYQQSLDQGLQFLIQYYNGEERAKGNILERFSAQQFPDLHSELNLSSLELGDSALYFCASSEGTVGAYEQYFGPGTRLTVT.

In DNA, the CDR3 is TGTGCCAGTAGTATGGCCGGACAGGGTAGATATGGCTACACCTTC. It specifies CASSMAGQGRYGYTF. J is TRBJ1-2 and V is TRBV19; 8 bases align to TRBD1. The V and J ends lost 3 bases and 5 bases, in that order; junction bases with no gene match: 8. Germline V gives CDR1 LNHDA, CDR2 SQIVND (reference sequence). The CDR3 has 15 amino acids.

J is TRBJ2-4 and V is TRBV7-9; D perhaps matches TRBD2 (6 bases). Germline V CDR1 and CDR2: SEHNR, FQNEAQ (reference sequence). This CDR3 has 15 residues. V dropped 7 bases and J dropped 1 base, with 14 bases sitting between them. The CDR3 region has the DNA TGTGCCAGCAATCAGGGAGGTGTTGCCAAAAACATTCAGTACTTC. Protein sequence: CASNQGGVAKNIQYF.

This chain uses TRBV9 with TRBJ2-1; D perhaps matches TRBD1 (6 bases). The CDR3 totals 13 residues. V lost 3 bases and J 4 bases, leaving 8 bases between the germline ends. Per the germline V gene, CDR1 is SGDLS and CDR2 is YYNGEE. CDR3 in DNA: TGTGCCAGCAGCGCCACAGGGTACAATGAGCAGTTCTTC. Residues: CASSATGYNEQFF.

The rearrangement uses TRBV27 and TRBJ2-3; the D gene is possibly TRBD2 (6 bases). Per the germline V gene, CDR1 is MNHEY and CDR2 is SMNVEV (reference sequence). CDR3 length: 13 residues. V was trimmed by 3 bases and J by 4 bases, leaving 8 bases between them. The CDR3 loop is CASSFGLSDTQYF. The DNA for the CDR3 is TGTGCCAGCAGTTTCGGACTATCAGATACGCAGTATTTT.

The chain employs TRBV9 and TRBJ2-3, with 7 bases lining up with TRBD2. Losses at the gene ends were 0 bases for V and 5 bases for J; bases not matched to a gene: 12. This CDR3 region has 17 residues. CDR1 and CDR2 from the germline V gene are SGDLS and YYNGEE. CDR3 sequence (DNA): TGTGCCAGCAGCGTAGCTGGGGGAGGGGCGCCCGGAGATACGCAGTATTTT. Translation gives CASSVAGGGAPGDTQYF. The full variable domain, rest sourced from reference TRBV9 and TRBJ2-3, is DSGVTQTPKHLITATGQRVTLRCSPRSGDLSVYWYQQSLDQGLQFLIQYYNGEERAKGNILERFSAQQFPDLHSELNLSSLELGDSALYFCASSVAGGGAPGDTQYFGPGTRLTVL.

V usage is TRBV18 and J usage is TRBJ1-1; 9 bases align to TRBD1. Germline lookup yields CDR1 KGHSH and CDR2 LQKENI. The junction had 2 bases not matched to a gene; V was cut back by 2 bases and J by 7 bases. This CDR3 comprises 13 residues. Here the CDR3 reads CASSPRTGDEAFF. Here the CDR3 DNA reads TGTGCCAGCTCACCAAGGACAGGGGATGAAGCTTTCTTT.

The chain recombines TRBV9 with TRBJ2-3, with 9 bases identical to TRBD1. The CDR3 is 16 residues long. The V segment lost 0 bases and the J segment 2 bases; nucleotides outside the gene matches: 4. CDR1 SGDLS and CDR2 YYNGEE come from the germline V gene. This chain's CDR3 is CASSVGVQGATDTQYF. CDR3 DNA: TGTGCCAGCAGCGTAGGGGTACAGGGGGCCACAGATACGCAGTATTTT.

V usage is TRBV28 and J usage is TRBJ2-1, with 9 bases that match TRBD1. Trimming removed 2 bases from V and 8 bases from J; junction bases left unmatched: 13. Germline CDR1 is MDHEN and CDR2 is SYDVKM. This CDR3 region has 17 residues. CDR3 region: CASSLSGQGRLLDEQFF. The CDR3 bases are TGTGCCAGCAGTTTAAGCGGACAGGGGCGTCTCTTGGATGAGCAGTTCTTC.